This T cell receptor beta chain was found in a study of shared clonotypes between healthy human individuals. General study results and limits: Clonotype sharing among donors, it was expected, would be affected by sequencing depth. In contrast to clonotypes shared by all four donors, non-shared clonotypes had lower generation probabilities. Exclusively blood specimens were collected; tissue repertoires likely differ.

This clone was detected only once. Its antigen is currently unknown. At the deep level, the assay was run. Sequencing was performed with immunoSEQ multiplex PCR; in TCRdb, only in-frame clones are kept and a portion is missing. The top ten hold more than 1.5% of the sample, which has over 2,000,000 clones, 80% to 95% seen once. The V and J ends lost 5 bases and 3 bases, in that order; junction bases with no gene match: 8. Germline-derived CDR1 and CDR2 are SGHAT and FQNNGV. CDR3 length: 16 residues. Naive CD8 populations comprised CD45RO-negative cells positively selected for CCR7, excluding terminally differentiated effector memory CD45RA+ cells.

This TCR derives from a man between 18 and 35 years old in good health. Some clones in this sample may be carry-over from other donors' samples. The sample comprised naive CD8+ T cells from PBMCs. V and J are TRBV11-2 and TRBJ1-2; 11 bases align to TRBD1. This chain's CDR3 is CASSLGTGGLDYGYTF. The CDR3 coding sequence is TGTGCCAGCAGCCTCGGGACAGGGGGATTGGACTATGGCTACACCTTC. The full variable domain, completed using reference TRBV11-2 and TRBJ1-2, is EAGVAQSPRYKIIEKRQSVAFWCNPISGHATLYWYQQILGQGPKLLIQFQNNGVVDDSQLPKDRFSAERLKGVDSTLKIQPAKLEDSAVYLCASSLGTGGLDYGYTFGSGTRLTVV.